This T cell receptor beta chain was sequenced in a study of T cells in localized non-small cell lung cancer. Study-level points and caveats: Out of the top 100 tumor clones, a median around 60 were seen in adjacent lung.

Regarding this clone: No antigen is known for it.

Produced via immunoSEQ multiplex PCR; TCRdb's table is partial and in-frame only. The sample yields approximately 52,000 clones, about nine tenths seen once. The clonotype comes from a male donor at least 60 years old with stage III squamous cell lung carcinoma. Material: peripheral blood, obtained before any cancer treatment.

CDR3 sequence reads: CSALIYNEQFF. Written as DNA, the CDR3 is TGCAGTGCTTTGATTTACAATGAGCAGTTCTTC. V is TRBV20-1 and J is TRBJ2-1, with unresolved D. The V end was cut by 5 bases, the J end by 4 bases, with 6 bases between. There are 11 residues in the CDR3. Germline CDR1 is DFQATT and CDR2 is SNEGSKA (reference sequence).